This T cell receptor beta chain is drawn from a study of cytotoxic CD8 clonotypes in ibrutinib-treated CLL. Regarding the study as a whole: At the start, clonality exceeded age-matched healthy donors and followed circulating CD8+ T-cell counts. The clonality rise at ibrutinib response reflected private clonotype expansion.

Measured with immunoSEQ multiplex PCR; TCRdb has only the in-frame clones, and not every one. The table shows 150,000 to 200,000 clones, with about 88% occurring only once. Between the trimmed V and J ends, which lost 4 bases and 5 bases, there was a span of 8 bases. Germline loops: CDR1 SEHNR, CDR2 FQNEAQ (reference sequence). The CDR3 sequence is 12 residues long. The source of about 2 micrograms of genomic DNA for TCR beta libraries was cryopreserved PBMCs. Note on this clone: Its antigen remains unknown.

The TCR comes from a human donor with chronic lymphocytic leukemia. The sequenced sample was PBMCs, obtained at disease progression, from a patient treated with ibrutinib. The gene calls are TRBV7-9 and TRBJ2-5; D is undetermined. In DNA, the CDR3 is TGTGCCAGCAGCTACAACATGGAGACCCAGTACTTC. Translation: CASSYNMETQYF.